This TCR beta chain was captured in a study of shared clonotypes between healthy human individuals. As concerns this clone: The antigen is not known.

Findings and limits, study-wide: Among the subsets, naive ones generally showed larger estimated richness than memory ones. Genetic and exposure-history diversity was limited by the small donor number.

V was cut by 4 bases and J by 6 bases, with 7 bases left in between. Germline CDR1 and CDR2: MGHRA and YSYEKL. The CDR3 extends over 12 amino acids. Each donor was a Caucasian adult residing in Nashville, Tennessee. To make CD8 memory, CD45RO+ cells were put together with CCR7-negative CD45RA+ TemRA cells. TCRdb's copy holds only in-frame clones and misses some; the assay was immunoSEQ multiplex PCR. The profile covers under 150,000 clones, with 65% to 75% appearing a single time and around 25% taken by the ten largest. The sample consisted of memory CD8+ T cells sorted from blood. The sample's subset: CD45RO+ cells pooled with CCR7-negative TemRA cells. This TCR came from a woman younger than 45 in good health. V and J are TRBV4-1 and TRBJ2-1; D possibly corresponds to TRBD2 (5 bases). CDR3 amino acids: CASSPTSNEQFF. The CDR3 coding sequence is TGCGCCAGCAGCCCTACTAGCAATGAGCAGTTCTTC.